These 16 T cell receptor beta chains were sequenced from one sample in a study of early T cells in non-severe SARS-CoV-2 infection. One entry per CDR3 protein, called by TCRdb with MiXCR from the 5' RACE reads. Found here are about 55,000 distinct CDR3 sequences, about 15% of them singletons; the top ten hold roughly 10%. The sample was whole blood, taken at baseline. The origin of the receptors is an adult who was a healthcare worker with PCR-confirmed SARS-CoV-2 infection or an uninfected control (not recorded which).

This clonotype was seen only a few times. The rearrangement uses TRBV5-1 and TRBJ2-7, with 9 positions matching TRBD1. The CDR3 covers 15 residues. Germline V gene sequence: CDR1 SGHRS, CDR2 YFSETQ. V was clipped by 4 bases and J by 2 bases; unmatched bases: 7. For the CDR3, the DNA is TGCGCCAGCAGCAATACAGGGGGCAGCCCCTACGAGCAGTACTTC. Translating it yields CASSNTGGSPYEQYF.

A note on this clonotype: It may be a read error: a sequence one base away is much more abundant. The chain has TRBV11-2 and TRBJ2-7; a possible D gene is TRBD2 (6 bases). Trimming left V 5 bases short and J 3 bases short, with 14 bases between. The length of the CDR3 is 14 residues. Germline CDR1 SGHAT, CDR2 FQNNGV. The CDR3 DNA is TGTGCCAGCAGCCCCGTGGGGCGGGACTACGAGCAGTACTTC. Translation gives CASSPVGRDYEQYF.

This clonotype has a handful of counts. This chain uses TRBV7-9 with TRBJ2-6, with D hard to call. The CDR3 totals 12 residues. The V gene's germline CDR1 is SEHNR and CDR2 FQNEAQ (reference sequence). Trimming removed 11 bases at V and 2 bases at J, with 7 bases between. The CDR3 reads CADQTGANVLTF. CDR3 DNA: TGTGCCGACCAAACTGGGGCCAACGTCCTGACTTTC.

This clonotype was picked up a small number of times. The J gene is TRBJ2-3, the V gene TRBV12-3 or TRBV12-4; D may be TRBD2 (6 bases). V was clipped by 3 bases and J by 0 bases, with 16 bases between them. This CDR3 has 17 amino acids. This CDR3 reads CASSFHRLGLSTDTQYF. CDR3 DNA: TGTGCCAGCAGTTTCCACCGACTAGGCCTAAGCACAGATACGCAGTATTTT.

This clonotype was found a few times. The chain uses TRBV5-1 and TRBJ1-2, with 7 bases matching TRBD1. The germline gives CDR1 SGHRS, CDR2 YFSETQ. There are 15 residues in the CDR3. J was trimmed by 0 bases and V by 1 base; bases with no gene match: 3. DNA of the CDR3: TGCGCCAGCAGCTTGTCGCAGGGGGCTAACTATGGCTACACCTTC. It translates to CASSLSQGANYGYTF.

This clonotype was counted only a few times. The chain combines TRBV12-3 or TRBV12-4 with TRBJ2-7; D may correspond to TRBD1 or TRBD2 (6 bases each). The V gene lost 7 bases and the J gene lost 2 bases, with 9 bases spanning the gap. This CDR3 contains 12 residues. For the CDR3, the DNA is TGTGCCAGCATGAGGGGGGCCTACGAGCAGTACTTC. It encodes CASMRGAYEQYF.

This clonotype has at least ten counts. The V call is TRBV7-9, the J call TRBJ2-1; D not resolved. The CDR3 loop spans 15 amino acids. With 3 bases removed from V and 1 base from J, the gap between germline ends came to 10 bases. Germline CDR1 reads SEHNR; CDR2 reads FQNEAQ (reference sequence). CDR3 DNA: TGTGCCAGCAGCTTTAATGTCGGGTCCTACAATGAGCAGTTCTTC. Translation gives CASSFNVGSYNEQFF.

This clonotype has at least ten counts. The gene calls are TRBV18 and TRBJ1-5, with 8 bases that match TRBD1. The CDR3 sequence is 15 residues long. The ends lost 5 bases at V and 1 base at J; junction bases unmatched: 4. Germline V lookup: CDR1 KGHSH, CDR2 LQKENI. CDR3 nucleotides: TGTGCCAGCTCAGCCGGGACAGGAAGCAATCAGCCCCAGCATTTT. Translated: CASSAGTGSNQPQHF. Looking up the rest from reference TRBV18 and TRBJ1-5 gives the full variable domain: NAGVMQNPRHLVRRRGQEARLRCSPMKGHSHVYWYRQLPEEGLKFMVYLQKENIIDESGMPKERFSAEFPKEGPSILRIQQVVRGDSAAYFCASSAGTGSNQPQHFGDGTRLSIL.

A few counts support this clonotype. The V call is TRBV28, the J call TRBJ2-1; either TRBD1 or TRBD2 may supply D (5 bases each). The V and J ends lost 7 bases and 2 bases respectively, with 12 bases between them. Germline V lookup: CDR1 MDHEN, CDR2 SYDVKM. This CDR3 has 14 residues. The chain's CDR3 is CASTSGTTYNEQFF. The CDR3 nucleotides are TGTGCCAGCACGTCCGGGACCACCTACAATGAGCAGTTCTTC.

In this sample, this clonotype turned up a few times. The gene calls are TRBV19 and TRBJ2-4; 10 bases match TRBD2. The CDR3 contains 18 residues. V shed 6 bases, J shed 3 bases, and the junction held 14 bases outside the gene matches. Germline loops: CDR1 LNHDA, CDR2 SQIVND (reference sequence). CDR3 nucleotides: TGTGCCAGTAGCGGTCTAGCGGGGGCGTCCCGGGGCAAAAACATTCAGTACTTC. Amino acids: CASSGLAGASRGKNIQYF.

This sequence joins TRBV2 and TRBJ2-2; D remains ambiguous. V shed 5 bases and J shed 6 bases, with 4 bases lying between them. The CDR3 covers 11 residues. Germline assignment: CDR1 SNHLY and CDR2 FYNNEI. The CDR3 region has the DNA TGTGCCAGCAGTAGCTCCGGGGAGCTGTTTTTT. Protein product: CASSSSGELFF.

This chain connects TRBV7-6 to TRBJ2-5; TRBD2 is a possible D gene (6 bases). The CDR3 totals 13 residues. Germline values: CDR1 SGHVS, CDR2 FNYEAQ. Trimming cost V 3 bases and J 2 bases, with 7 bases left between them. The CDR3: CASSLREQETQYF. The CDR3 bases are TGTGCCAGCAGCTTGCGGGAACAAGAGACCCAGTACTTC.

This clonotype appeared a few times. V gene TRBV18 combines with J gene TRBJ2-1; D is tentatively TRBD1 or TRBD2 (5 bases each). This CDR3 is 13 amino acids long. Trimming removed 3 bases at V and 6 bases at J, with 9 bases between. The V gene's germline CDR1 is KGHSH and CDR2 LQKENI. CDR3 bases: TGTGCCAGCTCACCGGGACCGAGCAATGAGCAGTTCTTC. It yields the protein CASSPGPSNEQFF. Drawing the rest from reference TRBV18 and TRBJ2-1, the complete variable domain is NAGVMQNPRHLVRRRGQEARLRCSPMKGHSHVYWYRQLPEEGLKFMVYLQKENIIDESGMPKERFSAEFPKEGPSILRIQQVVRGDSAAYFCASSPGPSNEQFFGPGTRLTVL.

The CDR3 region is CAQKRTVNEKLFF. The DNA for the CDR3 is TGTGCCCAGAAGAGGACGGTTAATGAAAAACTGTTTTTT. The V and J genes are TRBV30 and TRBJ1-4; no clear D gene. Germline loops: CDR1 GTSNPN, CDR2 SVGIG (reference sequence). The CDR3 loop spans 13 amino acids. The V end was cut by 8 bases, the J end by 4 bases, with 14 bases between.

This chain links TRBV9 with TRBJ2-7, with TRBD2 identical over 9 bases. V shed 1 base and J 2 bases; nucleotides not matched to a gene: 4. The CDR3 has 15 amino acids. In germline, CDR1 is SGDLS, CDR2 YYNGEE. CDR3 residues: CASSVWAGGPYEQYF. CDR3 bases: TGTGCCAGCAGCGTATGGGCGGGAGGGCCCTACGAGCAGTACTTC.

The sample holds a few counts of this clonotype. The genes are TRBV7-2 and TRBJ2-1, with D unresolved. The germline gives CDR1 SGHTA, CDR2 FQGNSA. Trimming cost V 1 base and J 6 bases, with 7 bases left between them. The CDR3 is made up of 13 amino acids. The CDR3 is CASSLGQFNEQFF. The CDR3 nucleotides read TGTGCCAGCAGCTTAGGACAATTCAATGAGCAGTTCTTC. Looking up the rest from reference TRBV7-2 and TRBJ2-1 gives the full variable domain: GAGVSQSPSNKVTEKGKDVELRCDPISGHTALYWYRQSLGQGLEFLIYFQGNSAPDKSGLPSDRFSAERTGGSVSTLTIQRTQQEDSAVYLCASSLGQFNEQFFGPGTRLTVL.